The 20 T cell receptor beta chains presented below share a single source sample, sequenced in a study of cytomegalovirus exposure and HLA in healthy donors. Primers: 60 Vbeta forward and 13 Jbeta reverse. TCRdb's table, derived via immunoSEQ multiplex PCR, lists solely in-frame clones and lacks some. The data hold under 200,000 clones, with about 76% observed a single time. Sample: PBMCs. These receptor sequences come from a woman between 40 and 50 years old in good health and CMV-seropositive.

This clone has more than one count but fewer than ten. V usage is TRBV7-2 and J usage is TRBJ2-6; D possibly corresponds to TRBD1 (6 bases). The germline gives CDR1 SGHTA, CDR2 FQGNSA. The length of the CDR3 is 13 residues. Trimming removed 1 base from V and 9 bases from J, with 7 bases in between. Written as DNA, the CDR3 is TGTGCCAGCAGCTTAGGGACAGACAACGTCCTGACTTTC. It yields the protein CASSLGTDNVLTF. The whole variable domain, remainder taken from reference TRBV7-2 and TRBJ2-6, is GAGVSQSPSNKVTEKGKDVELRCDPISGHTALYWYRQSLGQGLEFLIYFQGNSAPDKSGLPSDRFSAERTGGSVSTLTIQRTQQEDSAVYLCASSLGTDNVLTFGAGSRLTVL.

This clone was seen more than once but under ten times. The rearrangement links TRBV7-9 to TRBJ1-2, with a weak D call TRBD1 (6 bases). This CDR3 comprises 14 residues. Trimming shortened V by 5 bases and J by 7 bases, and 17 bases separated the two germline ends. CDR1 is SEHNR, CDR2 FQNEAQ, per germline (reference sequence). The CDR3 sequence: CASSPWAGAGGYTF. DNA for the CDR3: TGTGCCAGCAGCCCCTGGGCGGGGGCCGGTGGCTACACCTTC.

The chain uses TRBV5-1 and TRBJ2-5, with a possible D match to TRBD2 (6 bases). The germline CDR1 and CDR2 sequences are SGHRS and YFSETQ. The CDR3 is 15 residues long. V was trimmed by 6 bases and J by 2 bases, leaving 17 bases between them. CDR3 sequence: CASNSGGRIQETQYF. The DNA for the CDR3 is TGCGCCAGCAACTCCGGGGGACGAATTCAAGAGACCCAGTACTTC.

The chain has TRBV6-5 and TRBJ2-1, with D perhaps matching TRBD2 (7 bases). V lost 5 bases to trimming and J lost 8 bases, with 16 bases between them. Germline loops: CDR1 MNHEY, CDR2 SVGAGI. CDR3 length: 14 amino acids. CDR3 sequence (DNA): TGTGCCAGCAGTCCACGGAGGGGGGGGGATGAGCAGTTCTTC. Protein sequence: CASSPRRGGDEQFF.

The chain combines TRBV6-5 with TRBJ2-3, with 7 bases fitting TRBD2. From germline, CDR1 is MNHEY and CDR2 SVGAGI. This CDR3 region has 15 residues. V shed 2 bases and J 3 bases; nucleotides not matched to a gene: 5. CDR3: CASSYGGEATDTQYF. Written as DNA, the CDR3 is TGTGCCAGCAGTTACGGGGGGGAAGCTACAGATACGCAGTATTTT.

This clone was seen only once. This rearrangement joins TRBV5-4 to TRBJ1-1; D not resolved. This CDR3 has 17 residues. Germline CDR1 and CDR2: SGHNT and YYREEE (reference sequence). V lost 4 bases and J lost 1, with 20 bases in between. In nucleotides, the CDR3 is TGTGCCAGCAGCCCATTATCGAGGGTTTATTCGAACACTGAAGCTTTCTTT. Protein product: CASSPLSRVYSNTEAFF.

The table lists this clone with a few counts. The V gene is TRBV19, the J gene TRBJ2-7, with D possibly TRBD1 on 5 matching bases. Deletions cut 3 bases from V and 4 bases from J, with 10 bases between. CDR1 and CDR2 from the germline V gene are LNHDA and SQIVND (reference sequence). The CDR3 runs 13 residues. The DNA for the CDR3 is TGTGCCAGTAGTATTGGGCAGGGATACGAGCAGTACTTC. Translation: CASSIGQGYEQYF.

The DNA for the CDR3 is TGTGCCAGCAGTTCGGACAGGTCCTCCTACAATGAGCAGTTCTTC. Translation gives CASSSDRSSYNEQFF. The V gene is TRBV7-9, the J gene TRBJ2-1; the match to TRBD1 covers 7 bases. Trimming took 6 bases from V and 0 from J; bases not matched to a gene: 5. This CDR3 has 15 amino acids. Germline CDR1 reads SEHNR; CDR2 reads FQNEAQ (reference sequence). Full variable domain (missing parts from reference TRBV7-9 and TRBJ2-1): DTGVSQNPRHKITKRGQNVTFRCDPISEHNRLYWYRQTLGQGPEFLTYFQNEAQLEKSRLLSDRFSAERPKGSFSTLEIQRTEQGDSAMYLCASSSDRSSYNEQFFGPGTRLTVL.

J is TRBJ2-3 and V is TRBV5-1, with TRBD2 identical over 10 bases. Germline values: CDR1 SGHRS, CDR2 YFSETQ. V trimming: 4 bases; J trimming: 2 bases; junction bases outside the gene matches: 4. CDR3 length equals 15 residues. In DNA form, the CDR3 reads TGCGCCAGCAGCCATAGCGGGAGGAACACAGATACGCAGTATTTT. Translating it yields CASSHSGRNTDTQYF.

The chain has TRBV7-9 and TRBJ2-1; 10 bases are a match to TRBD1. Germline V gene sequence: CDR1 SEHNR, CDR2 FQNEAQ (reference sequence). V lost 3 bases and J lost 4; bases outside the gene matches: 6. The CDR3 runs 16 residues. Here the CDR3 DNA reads TGTGCCAGCAGCTTGGCGGGACAGGGGAAGTACAATGAGCAGTTCTTC. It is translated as CASSLAGQGKYNEQFF.

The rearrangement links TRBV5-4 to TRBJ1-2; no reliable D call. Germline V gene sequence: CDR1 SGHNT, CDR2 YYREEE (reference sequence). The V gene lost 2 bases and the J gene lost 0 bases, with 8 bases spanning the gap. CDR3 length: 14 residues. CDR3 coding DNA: TGTGCCAGCAGCTTTTTGACATCTAACTATGGCTACACCTTC. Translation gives CASSFLTSNYGYTF. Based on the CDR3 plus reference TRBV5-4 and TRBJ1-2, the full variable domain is ETGVTQSPTHLIKTRGQQVTLRCSSQSGHNTVSWYQQALGQGPQFIFQYYREEENGRGNFPPRFSGLQFPNYSSELNVNALELDDSALYLCASSFLTSNYGYTFGSGTRLTVV.

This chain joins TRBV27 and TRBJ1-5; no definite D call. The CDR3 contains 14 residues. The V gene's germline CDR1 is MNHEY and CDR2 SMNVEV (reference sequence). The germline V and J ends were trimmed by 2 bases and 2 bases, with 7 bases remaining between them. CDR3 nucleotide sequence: TGTGCCAGCAGTTTAAGCGGGGGCAATCAGCCCCAGCATTTT. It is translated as CASSLSGGNQPQHF.

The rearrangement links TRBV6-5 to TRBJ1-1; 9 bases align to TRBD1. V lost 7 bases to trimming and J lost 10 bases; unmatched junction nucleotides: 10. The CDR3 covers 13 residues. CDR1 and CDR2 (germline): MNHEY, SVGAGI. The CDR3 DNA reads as TGTGCCAGCATTCCCGGACAGGGGCTCGGAGCTTTCTTT. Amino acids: CASIPGQGLGAFF.

The DNA of the CDR3 is TGTGCCAGCAGTTCTTGGGACAGCACCTACGAGCAGTACTTC. It codes for CASSSWDSTYEQYF. This rearrangement joins TRBV27 to TRBJ2-7; 7 bases are shared with TRBD1. The trim removed 4 bases at V and 2 bases at J, leaving 5 bases unmatched. The germline V gene has CDR1 MNHEY and CDR2 SMNVEV (reference sequence). The CDR3 covers 14 residues.

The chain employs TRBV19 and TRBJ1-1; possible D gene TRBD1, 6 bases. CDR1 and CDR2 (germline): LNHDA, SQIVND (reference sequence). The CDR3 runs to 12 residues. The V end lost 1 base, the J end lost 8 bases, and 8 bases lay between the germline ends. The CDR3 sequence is CASSIVRGEAFF. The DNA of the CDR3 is TGTGCCAGTAGTATAGTAAGGGGGGAAGCTTTCTTT.

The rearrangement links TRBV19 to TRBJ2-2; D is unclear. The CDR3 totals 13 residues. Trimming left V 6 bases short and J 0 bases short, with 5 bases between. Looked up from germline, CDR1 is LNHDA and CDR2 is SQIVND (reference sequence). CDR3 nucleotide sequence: TGTGCCAGTAGATTCTCGAACACCGGGGAGCTGTTTTTT. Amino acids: CASRFSNTGELFF.

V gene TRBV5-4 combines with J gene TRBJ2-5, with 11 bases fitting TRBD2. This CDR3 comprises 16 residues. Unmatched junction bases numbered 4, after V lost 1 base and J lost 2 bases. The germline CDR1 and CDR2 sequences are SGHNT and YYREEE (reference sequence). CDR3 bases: TGTGCCAGCAGCTTGAGACTAGCGGGGAGGCAAGAGACCCAGTACTTC. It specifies CASSLRLAGRQETQYF.

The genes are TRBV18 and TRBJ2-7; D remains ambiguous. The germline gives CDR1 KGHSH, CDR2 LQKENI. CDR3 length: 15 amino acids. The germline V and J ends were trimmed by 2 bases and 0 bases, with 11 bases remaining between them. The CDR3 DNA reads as TGTGCCAGCTCACCATCCCACAGTAGCTCCTACGAGCAGTACTTC. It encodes CASSPSHSSSYEQYF.

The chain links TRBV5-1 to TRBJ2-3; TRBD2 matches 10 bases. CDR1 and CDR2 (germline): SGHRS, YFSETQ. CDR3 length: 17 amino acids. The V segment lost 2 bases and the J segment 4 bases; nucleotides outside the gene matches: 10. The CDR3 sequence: CASSLSTTGLAADTQYF. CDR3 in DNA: TGCGCCAGCAGCTTATCTACAACAGGACTAGCGGCAGATACGCAGTATTTT.

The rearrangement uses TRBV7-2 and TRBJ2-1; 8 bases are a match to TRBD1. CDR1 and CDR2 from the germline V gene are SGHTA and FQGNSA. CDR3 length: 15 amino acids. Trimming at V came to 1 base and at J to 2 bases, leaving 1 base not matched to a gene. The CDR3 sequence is CASSLGTGPYNEQFF. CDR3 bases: TGTGCCAGCAGCTTAGGGACAGGGCCCTACAATGAGCAGTTCTTC.